The entry below describes one T cell receptor beta chain. Its antigen is not known. At one end, the junction sequence differs from germline, possibly due to a read error. In the PCR, 60 Vbeta and 13 Jbeta primers were used. Sequencing was performed with immunoSEQ multiplex PCR; in TCRdb, only in-frame clones are kept and a portion is missing. The data hold roughly 110,000 clones, with 60% to 80% observed a single time. The germline V gene has CDR1 LGHNA and CDR2 YNFKEQ. This CDR3 contains 17 residues. The sample is drawn from a study of cytomegalovirus exposure and HLA in healthy donors. The wider study: Researchers previously reported finding about 110 million unique TCR beta sequences from around 200 million T cells.

General study results and limits: Common viral pathogens seemed to be connected with several of the most significant clusters, according to a later analysis. An analysis that was carried out later associated some 17,000 TCR beta sequences with HLA alleles at 0.05 false discovery rate. In an earlier analysis, about 87% or about 30%: the productive usage of most TCR beta V segments.

The chain is built from TRBV4-2 and TRBJ1-2; 11 nucleotides match TRBD1. The specimen sequenced was PBMCs. The source is a man aged 18 to 30 in good health and CMV-seronegative. The CDR3 sequence: CASSQGSGTGGYYGYPF. The CDR3 bases are TGTGCCAGCAGCCAAGGGAGCGGGACAGGGGGTTACTATGGCTACCCCTTC.